The present T cell receptor beta chain was sequenced within a study of CD8 T cells in Susac syndrome. The CDR3 loop spans 14 amino acids. V gave up 3 bases and J gave up 5 bases, with 13 bases separating them. The germline V gene encodes CDR1 ENHRY and CDR2 SYGVKD. Random hexamers were used to reverse transcribe the RNA input (roughly 0.5 to 1 ug). Multiplex PCR with immunoSEQ amplified the TCR beta CDR3 across 54 Vbeta and 13 Jbeta. TCRdb itself ran the immunoSEQ multiplex PCR reads through MiXCR, one entry per CDR3 protein. This table holds roughly 200,000 distinct CDR3 sequences, around 93% found once.

This clonotype was obtained from a human donor in good health. The sample consisted of CD4+ T cells from PBMCs. V usage is TRBV10-3 and J usage is TRBJ1-2; TRBD1 might be the D (5 bases). DNA for the CDR3: TGTGCCATCAGTGATGTGGGGGTCCCTTATGGCTACACCTTC. Protein: CAISDVGVPYGYTF.